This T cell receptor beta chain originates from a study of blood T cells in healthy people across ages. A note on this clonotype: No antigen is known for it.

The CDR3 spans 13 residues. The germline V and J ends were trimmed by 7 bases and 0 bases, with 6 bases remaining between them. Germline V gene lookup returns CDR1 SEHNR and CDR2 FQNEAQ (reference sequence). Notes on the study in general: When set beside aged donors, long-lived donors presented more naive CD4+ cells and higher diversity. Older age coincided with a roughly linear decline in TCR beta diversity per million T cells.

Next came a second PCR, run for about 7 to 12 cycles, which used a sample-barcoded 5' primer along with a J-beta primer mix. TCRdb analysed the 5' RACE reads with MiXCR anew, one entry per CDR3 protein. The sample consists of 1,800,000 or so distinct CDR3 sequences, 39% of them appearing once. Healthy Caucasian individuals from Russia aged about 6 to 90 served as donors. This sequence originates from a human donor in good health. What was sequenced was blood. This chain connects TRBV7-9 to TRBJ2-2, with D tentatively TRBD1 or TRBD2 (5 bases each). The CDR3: CASMGANTGELFF. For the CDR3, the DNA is TGTGCCAGCATGGGGGCGAACACCGGGGAGCTGTTTTTT.